The present T cell receptor beta chain was sequenced within a study of T cells in Graves' hyperthyroidism and ophthalmopathy. Study at large: At the time of initial diagnosis and before any treatment, peripheral blood was collected. General study results and limits: Expanded thyroid clonotypes (above 0.001) were mostly also found in blood. Ophthalmopathy cases were set apart from stable hyperthyroidism by a 13 V-J model.

It was RNA transcripts that yielded the amplified TCR beta CDR3 regions. When the TCR CDR3 underwent first-round RT-PCR, the HTBI primer set was used. Each CDR3 protein is one row after TCRdb ran MiXCR on the multiplex PCR reads. The sample includes around 600,000 distinct CDR3 sequences, 15% to 17% of them seen just once. This CDR3 contains 12 residues. Germline V gives CDR1 SEHNR, CDR2 FQNEAQ (reference sequence). The V and J ends lost 2 bases and 9 bases respectively, with 8 bases between them. This clonotype was detected ten times or more. Its cognate antigen is unknown. This chain joins TRBV7-9 and TRBJ2-1; D is possibly TRBD2 (5 bases). The sequenced sample consisted of blood. This clonotype originated in a woman aged 25 to 39 with Graves' hyperthyroidism. CDR3 sequence (DNA): TGTGCCAGCAGCTTAATTGCGGGTGAGCAGTTCTTC. Its translation: CASSLIAGEQFF.